One T cell receptor (beta chain) is described in this entry. Unmatched junction bases numbered 20, after V lost 3 bases and J lost 11 bases. The CDR3 consists of 18 residues. Germline V gene data show CDR1 as MNHNS and CDR2 as SASEGT. The data stem from a study of blood T cell repertoires in COVID-19. Study information: From the United States, Italy and Spain came samples of acute and convalescent COVID-19. PBMCs, B-cell-depleted T cells, or T cells provided the cDNA or gDNA that made up the material.

As originally analysed: Nucleated cell counts were estimated from reference gene primer amplification. Method: immunoSEQ multiplex PCR; TCRdb's copy keeps in-frame clones and lacks some. V, J and clone size are those of that table, while D and trimming were read from the DNA. The sample holds fewer than 100,000 clones; more than 75% are singletons and the top ten take approximately 8%. V and J are TRBV6-1 and TRBJ2-1; 9 bases are a match to TRBD2. This TCR came from a human donor with acute or convalescent COVID-19. The donor label of this sample is uncertain. The sample comprised peripheral blood. The CDR3 DNA reads as TGTGCCAGCAGTGATGAGGCCAAGCTAGCGGGGTACGGGGAGAAGCAGTTCTTC. Protein product: CASSDEAKLAGYGEKQFF.